This T cell receptor beta chain was captured in a study of post-analysis software for immune sequencing data. Study-level background: Both relapsing-remitting and secondary progressive multiple sclerosis featured among the disease courses, as did progressive-relapsing multiple sclerosis. Points from the study as a whole: Controls' normalized Chao1 diversity significantly exceeded that of multiple sclerosis patients. TRBV5-6, TRBV5-1 and TRBV20-1 were among five TRBV segments more frequent in patients than controls.

Prepared libraries of TCR beta cDNA carried unique molecular identifiers. TCRdb reanalysed the PCR reads using MiXCR and keeps one entry per CDR3 protein. The sample has roughly 430,000 distinct CDR3 sequences; 35% to 45% are singletons. In this sample, this clonotype turned up a few times. Antigen unknown. The CDR3 has 16 residues. Trimming took 5 bases from V and 0 from J; bases not matched to a gene: 9. Germline loops: CDR1 SGHAT, CDR2 FQNNGV. Sample: blood. The receptor was isolated from a girl aged 2-10 years with multiple sclerosis. V usage is TRBV11-2 and J usage is TRBJ1-2; 7 positions match TRBD1. Here the CDR3 DNA reads TGTGCCAGCAGCGGCGGGGGAGGGACAGCTAACTATGGCTACACCTTC. Its protein product is CASSGGGGTANYGYTF.